A selection of T cell receptor beta chains follows, all from one sample in a study of T-cell memory formation after mild COVID-19. Using its own MiXCR run on the 5' RACE reads, TCRdb lists one record per CDR3 protein. The profile shows 300,000 to 350,000 distinct CDR3 sequences, roughly 13% of them singletons. Source material: PBMCs or a T cell subset sorted from them (not recorded which). These receptors originate from a man aged 18 to 29 who had mild COVID-19 (a few samples of this study predate the infection). Cell type and time point are not known. The CDR3 runs from the conserved cysteine through the conserved F or W. Fields, in order: D gene, clone size, J gene, V gene, CDR3 DNA, CDR3 protein. D genes are given only for firm matches. Clone size is not always given. Where it is, it says once, few, many or a class for expanded clones.

TRBD1	few	TRBJ2-3	TRBV24-1	TGTGCCACCAGTGATCCGGGACAGGGGGTACCAGATACGCAGTATTTT	CATSDPGQGVPDTQYF
-	many	TRBJ2-7	TRBV5-1	TGCGCCAGCAGCTTAATACCGACAGGAGAGCAGTACTTC	CASSLIPTGEQYF
-	many	TRBJ2-3	TRBV7-2	TGTGCCAGCAGCTTAGAGAGGCCGGATACGCAGTATTTT	CASSLERPDTQYF
-	-	TRBJ2-3	TRBV10-3	TGTGCCACCGGGACGGCAGATACGCAGTATTTT	CATGTADTQYF
TRBD2	-	TRBJ2-2	TRBV7-2	TGTGCCAGCAGCTTAGAAGCCCTTCGTGGACTAGCGGTTCACGGGGAGCTGTTTTTT	CASSLEALRGLAVHGELFF
TRBD2	-	TRBJ2-1	TRBV5-1	TGCGCCAGCAGGACTAGCGGGGGTCACAATGAGCAGTTCTTC	CASRTSGGHNEQFF
-	-	TRBJ1-1	TRBV27	TGTGCCAGCCAGACAGGATGGAACACTGAAGCTTTCTTT	CASQTGWNTEAFF
-	few	TRBJ1-1	TRBV5-1	TGCGCCAGCAGCAGACGAGGACAGACGAACACTGAAGCTTTCTTT	CASSRRGQTNTEAFF
-	few	TRBJ2-3	TRBV3-1	TGTGCCAGCAGCCAATCCCGACGGTACAGGGTGGGGACAGATACGCAGTATTTT	CASSQSRRYRVGTDTQYF
-	few	TRBJ1-1	TRBV5-1	TGCGCCAGCAGCTCCACGACAGCCCTAGGGGACACTGAAGCTTTCTTT	CASSSTTALGDTEAFF
-	-	TRBJ2-5	TRBV20-1	TGCAGTGCTAGAGCGGCTAGCATAGGGACCCAGTACTTC	CSARAASIGTQYF
TRBD1	-	TRBJ2-5	TRBV20-1	TGCAGTGCTAGAGGTCGGACAGGCGAGACCCAGTACTTC	CSARGRTGETQYF
-	many	TRBJ2-5	TRBV5-6	TGTGCCAGCAGCCCTGGAGGGGGTACGGAGACCCAGTACTTC	CASSPGGGTETQYF
TRBD1	-	TRBJ2-5	TRBV6-6	TGTGCCAGCGAGACATCGACAGGGGGCGGAGAGACCCAGTACTTC	CASETSTGGGETQYF
-	-	TRBJ1-4	TRBV6-1	TGTGCCAGCAGCAGGACAGCGAATGAAAAACTGTTTTTT	CASSRTANEKLFF
-	many	TRBJ1-2	TRBV28	TGTGCCAGCAGTCCGGGGGCTAACTATGGCTACACCTTC	CASSPGANYGYTF
-	-	TRBJ2-1	TRBV7-3	TGTGCCAGCAGCTCCAATCCGGTGGCGGGCTCCTACCTCAGCTCCTACAATGAGCAGTTCTTC	CASSSNPVAGSYLSSYNEQFF
-	-	TRBJ1-5	TRBV12-3/TRBV12-4	TGTGCCAGCAGTTCGACAGAGTTTAATCAGCCCCAGCATTTT	CASSSTEFNQPQHF
TRBD1	many	TRBJ2-2	TRBV29-1	TGCAGCGTGACCCCACAGGGGCGAAGCGGGGAGCTGTTTTTT	CSVTPQGRSGELFF
TRBD2	many	TRBJ2-1	TRBV20-1	TGCAGTGCTAGAGATCCCCCCGGGACTAGCGTCCACAATGAGCAGTTCTTC	CSARDPPGTSVHNEQFF
-	few	TRBJ2-3	TRBV5-6	TGTGCCAGCAGCTTCTACACTACGAGCACAGATACGCAGTATTTT	CASSFYTTSTDTQYF
-	few	TRBJ1-1	TRBV6-6	TGTGCCAGCAGTTACCAGGGGAACACTGAAGCTTTCTTT	CASSYQGNTEAFF
TRBD2	-	TRBJ2-1	TRBV7-3	TGTGCCAGCAGCCCCTCTAAGACTAGCATCCATGAGCAGTTCTTC	CASSPSKTSIHEQFF
-	-	TRBJ2-3	TRBV5-6	TGTGCCAGCAGCTTGTTGAGGGGGGATACGCAGTATTTT	CASSLLRGDTQYF
-	few	TRBJ2-5	TRBV9	TGTGCCAGCAGCCCCAGCGGACAGACCCAGTACTTC	CASSPSGQTQYF